This T cell receptor (beta chain) was obtained from a study of cytomegalovirus exposure and HLA in healthy donors. Findings and caveats of the study: The number of N-insertions in an Asian-associated ancestry cluster was reportedly below the roughly 620-donor mean in a later analysis. Some V segments (TRBV6-2 and TRBV6-3 among them) were excluded as indistinguishable.

A note on this clone: Its antigen is still unknown.

Nominally healthy donors provided the samples, though records likely missed some immune exposures. The PCR used 60 Vbeta and 13 Jbeta primers. Using immunoSEQ multiplex PCR, the repertoire was profiled, and TCRdb retains in-frame clones only, with some absent. The data contain about 120,000 clones, about four fifths of them singletons. Per the germline V gene, CDR1 is MNHNY and CDR2 is SVGAGI (reference sequence). CDR3 length: 16 amino acids. Trimming took 4 bases from V and 2 from J, leaving 15 bases between them. The sequence derives from a human donor in good health. Sequencing was carried out using PBMCs. The chain employs TRBV6-6 and TRBJ1-3; D is uncertain. DNA for the CDR3: TGTGCCAGCAGTTTAGATAGTCGGGTAGCTGGAAACACCATATATTTT. Protein product: CASSLDSRVAGNTIYF.